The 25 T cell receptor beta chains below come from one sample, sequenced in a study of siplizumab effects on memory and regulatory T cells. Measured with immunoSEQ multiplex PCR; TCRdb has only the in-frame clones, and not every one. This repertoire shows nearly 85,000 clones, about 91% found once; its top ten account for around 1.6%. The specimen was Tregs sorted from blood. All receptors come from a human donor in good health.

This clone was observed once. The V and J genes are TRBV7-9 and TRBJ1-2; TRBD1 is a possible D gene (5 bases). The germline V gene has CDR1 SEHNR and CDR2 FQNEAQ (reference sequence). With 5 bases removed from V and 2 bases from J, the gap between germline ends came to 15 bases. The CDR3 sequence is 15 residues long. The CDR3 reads CASSPRTLLNYGYTF. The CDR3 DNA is TGTGCCAGCAGCCCCCGGACACTACTCAACTATGGCTACACCTTC.

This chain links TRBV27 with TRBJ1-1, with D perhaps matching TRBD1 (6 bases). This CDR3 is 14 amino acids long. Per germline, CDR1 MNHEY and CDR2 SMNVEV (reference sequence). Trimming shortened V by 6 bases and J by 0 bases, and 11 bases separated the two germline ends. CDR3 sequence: CASRETGLNTEAFF. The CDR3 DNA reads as TGTGCCAGCAGGGAGACAGGTTTGAACACTGAAGCTTTCTTT.

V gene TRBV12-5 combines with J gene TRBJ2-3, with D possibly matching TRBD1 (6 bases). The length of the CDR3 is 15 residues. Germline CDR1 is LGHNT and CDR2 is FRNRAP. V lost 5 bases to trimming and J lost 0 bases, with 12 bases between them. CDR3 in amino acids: CASGTGFTSTDTQYF. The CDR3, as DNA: TGTGCTAGTGGTACAGGGTTCACTAGCACAGATACGCAGTATTTT.

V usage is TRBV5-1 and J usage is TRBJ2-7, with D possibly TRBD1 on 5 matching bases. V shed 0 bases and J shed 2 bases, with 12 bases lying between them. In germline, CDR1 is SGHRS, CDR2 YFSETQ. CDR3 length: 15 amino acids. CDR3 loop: CASSLVPDTTYEQYF. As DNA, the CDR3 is TGCGCCAGCAGCTTGGTTCCGGACACAACCTACGAGCAGTACTTC.

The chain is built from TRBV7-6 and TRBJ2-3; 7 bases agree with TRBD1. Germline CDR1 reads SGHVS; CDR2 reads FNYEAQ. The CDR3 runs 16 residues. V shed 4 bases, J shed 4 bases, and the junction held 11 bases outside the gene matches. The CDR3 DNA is TGTGCCAGCAGCTCTGCTAGGGGGCGAGGGGCAGATACGCAGTATTTT. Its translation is CASSSARGRGADTQYF.

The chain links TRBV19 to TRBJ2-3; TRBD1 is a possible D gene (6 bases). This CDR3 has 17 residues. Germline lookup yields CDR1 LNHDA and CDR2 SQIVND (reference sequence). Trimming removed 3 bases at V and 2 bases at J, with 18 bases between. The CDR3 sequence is CASSMETQGPYTDTQYF. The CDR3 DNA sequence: TGTGCCAGTAGTATGGAGACTCAGGGGCCATACACAGATACGCAGTATTTT.

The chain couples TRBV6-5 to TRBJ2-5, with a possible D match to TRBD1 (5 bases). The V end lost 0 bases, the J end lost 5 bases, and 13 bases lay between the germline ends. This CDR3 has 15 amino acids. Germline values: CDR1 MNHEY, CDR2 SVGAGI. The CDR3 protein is CASSYSPSGAETQYF. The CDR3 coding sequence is TGTGCCAGCAGTTACTCACCCAGTGGGGCCGAGACCCAGTACTTC.

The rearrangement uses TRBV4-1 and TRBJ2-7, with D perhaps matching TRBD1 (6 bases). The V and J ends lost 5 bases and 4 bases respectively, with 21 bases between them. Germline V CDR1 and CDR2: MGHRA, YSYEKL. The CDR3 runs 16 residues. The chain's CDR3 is CASSKLTSQGWYEQYF. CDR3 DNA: TGCGCCAGCAGCAAGCTCACCTCACAGGGTTGGTACGAGCAGTACTTC.

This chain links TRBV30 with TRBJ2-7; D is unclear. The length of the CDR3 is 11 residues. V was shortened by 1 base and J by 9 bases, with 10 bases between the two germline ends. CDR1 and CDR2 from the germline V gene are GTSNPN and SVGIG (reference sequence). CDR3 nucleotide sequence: TGTGCCTGGAGTGAAGCTACGACGCAGTACTTC. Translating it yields CAWSEATTQYF.

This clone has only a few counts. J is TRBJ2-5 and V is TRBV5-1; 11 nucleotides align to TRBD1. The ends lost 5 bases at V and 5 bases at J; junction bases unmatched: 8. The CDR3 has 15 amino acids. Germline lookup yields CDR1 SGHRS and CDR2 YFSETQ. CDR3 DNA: TGCGCCAGCAGATATCGGACAGGGGGCTTGGAGACCCAGTACTTC. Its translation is CASRYRTGGLETQYF.

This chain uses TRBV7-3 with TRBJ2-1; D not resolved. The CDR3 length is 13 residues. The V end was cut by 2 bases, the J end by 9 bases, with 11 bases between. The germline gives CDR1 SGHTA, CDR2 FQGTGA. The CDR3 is CASSLLGSGEQFF. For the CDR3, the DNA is TGTGCCAGCAGCTTACTGGGCTCCGGTGAGCAGTTCTTC. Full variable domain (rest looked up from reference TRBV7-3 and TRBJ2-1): GAGVSQTPSNKVTEKGKYVELRCDPISGHTALYWYRQSLGQGPEFLIYFQGTGAADDSGLPNDRFFAVRPEGSVSTLKIQRTERGDSAVYLCASSLLGSGEQFFGPGTRLTVL.

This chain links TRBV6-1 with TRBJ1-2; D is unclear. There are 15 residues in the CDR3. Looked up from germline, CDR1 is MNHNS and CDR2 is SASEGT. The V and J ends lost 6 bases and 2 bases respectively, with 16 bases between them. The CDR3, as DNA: TGTGCCAGCAGCCCGGGCCTTTCTCCGAACTATGGCTACACCTTC. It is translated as CASSPGLSPNYGYTF.

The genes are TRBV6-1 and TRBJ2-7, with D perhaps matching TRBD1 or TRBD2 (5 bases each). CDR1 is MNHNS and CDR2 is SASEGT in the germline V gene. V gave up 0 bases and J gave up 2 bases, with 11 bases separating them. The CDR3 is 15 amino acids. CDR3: CASSEAPGGAYEQYF. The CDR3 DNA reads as TGTGCCAGCAGTGAAGCTCCTGGGGGAGCCTACGAGCAGTACTTC.

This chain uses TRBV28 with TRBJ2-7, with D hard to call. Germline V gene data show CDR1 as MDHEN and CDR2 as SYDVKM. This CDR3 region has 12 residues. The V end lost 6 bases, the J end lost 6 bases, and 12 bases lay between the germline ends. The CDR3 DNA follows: TGTGCCAGCAGCCCGATGGCCCGCGAGCAGTACTTC. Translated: CASSPMAREQYF.

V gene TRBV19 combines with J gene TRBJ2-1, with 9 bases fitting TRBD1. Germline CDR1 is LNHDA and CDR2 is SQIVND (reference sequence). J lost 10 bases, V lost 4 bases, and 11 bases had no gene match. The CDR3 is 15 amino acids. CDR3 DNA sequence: TGTGCCAGTAGTAAACGGGACAGGGTCCTCATAGAGCAGTTCTTC. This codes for CASSKRDRVLIEQFF.

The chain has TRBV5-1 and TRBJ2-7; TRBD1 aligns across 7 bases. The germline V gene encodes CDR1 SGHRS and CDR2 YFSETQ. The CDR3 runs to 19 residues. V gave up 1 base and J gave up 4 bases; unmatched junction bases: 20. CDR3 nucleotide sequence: TGCGCCAGCAGCTTGAGCTTTTCGTCAAAAGGACAGGTGGGGTACGAGCAGTACTTC. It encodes CASSLSFSSKGQVGYEQYF.

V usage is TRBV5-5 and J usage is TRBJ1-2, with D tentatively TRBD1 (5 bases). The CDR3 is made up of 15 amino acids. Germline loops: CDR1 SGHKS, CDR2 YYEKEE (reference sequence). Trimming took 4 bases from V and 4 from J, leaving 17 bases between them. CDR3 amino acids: CASSRLGGAGYGYTF. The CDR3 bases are TGTGCCAGCAGCAGGCTGGGTGGGGCGGGCTATGGCTACACCTTC.

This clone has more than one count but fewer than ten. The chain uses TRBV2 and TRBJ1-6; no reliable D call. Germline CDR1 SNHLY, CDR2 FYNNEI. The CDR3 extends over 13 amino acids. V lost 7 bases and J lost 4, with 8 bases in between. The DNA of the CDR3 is TGTGCCAGCACTGGAGGTTATAATTCACCCCTCCACTTT. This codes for CASTGGYNSPLHF. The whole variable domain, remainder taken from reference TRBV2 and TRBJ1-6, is EPEVTQTPSHQVTQMGQEVILRCVPISNHLYFYWYRQILGQKVEFLVSFYNNEISEKSEIFDDQFSVERPDGSNFTLKIRSTKLEDSAMYFCASTGGYNSPLHFGNGTRLTVT.

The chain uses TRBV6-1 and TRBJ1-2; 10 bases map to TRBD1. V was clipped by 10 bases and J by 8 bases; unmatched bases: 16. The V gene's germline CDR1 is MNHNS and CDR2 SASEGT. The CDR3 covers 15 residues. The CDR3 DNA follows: TGTGCCACCCCGGGACAGGGGCCTATAATTAACGGCTACACCTTC. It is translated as CATPGQGPIINGYTF.

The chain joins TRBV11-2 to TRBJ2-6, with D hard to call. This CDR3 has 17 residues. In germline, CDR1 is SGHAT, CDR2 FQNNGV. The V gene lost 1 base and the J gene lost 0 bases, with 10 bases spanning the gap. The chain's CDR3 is CASSLGSAGSGANVLTF. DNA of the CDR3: TGTGCCAGCAGCTTAGGGAGTGCAGGCTCTGGGGCCAACGTCCTGACTTTC.

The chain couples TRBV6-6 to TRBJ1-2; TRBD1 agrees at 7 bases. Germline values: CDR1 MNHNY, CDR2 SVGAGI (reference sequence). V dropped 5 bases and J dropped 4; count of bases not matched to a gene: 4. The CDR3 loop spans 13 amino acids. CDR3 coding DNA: TGTGCCAGCAGTGGGACAGCCTCCTATGGCTACACCTTC. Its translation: CASSGTASYGYTF.

CDR3 loop: CASRSKGTGVTDTQYF. The CDR3 nucleotides are TGTGCCAGTAGATCAAAGGGGACAGGGGTTACAGATACGCAGTATTTT. V and J are TRBV19 and TRBJ2-3; 10 nucleotides line up with TRBD1. Germline trimming cut 6 bases from V and 3 bases from J; bases unmatched to any gene: 9. The CDR3 length is 16 residues. Looked up from germline, CDR1 is LNHDA and CDR2 is SQIVND (reference sequence).

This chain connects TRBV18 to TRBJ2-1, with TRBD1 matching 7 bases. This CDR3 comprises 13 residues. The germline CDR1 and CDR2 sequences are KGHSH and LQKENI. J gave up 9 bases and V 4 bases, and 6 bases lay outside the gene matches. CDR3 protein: CASSLDRESEQFF. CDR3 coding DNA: TGTGCCAGCTCACTAGACAGGGAAAGTGAGCAGTTCTTC.

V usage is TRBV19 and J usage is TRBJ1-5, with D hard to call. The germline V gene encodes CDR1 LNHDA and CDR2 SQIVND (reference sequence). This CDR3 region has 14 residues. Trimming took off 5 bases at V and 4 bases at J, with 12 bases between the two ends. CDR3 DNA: TGTGCCAGTAGTCTCAGGACGGTAAATCAGCCCCAGCATTTT. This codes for CASSLRTVNQPQHF.

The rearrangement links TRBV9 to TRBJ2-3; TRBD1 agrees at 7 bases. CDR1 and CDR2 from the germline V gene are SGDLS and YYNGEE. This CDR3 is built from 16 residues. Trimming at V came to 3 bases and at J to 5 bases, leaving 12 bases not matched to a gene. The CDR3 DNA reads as TGTGCCAGCAGCGGCGGTGCGCGACAGGGTATAGATACGCAGTATTTT. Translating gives CASSGGARQGIDTQYF.